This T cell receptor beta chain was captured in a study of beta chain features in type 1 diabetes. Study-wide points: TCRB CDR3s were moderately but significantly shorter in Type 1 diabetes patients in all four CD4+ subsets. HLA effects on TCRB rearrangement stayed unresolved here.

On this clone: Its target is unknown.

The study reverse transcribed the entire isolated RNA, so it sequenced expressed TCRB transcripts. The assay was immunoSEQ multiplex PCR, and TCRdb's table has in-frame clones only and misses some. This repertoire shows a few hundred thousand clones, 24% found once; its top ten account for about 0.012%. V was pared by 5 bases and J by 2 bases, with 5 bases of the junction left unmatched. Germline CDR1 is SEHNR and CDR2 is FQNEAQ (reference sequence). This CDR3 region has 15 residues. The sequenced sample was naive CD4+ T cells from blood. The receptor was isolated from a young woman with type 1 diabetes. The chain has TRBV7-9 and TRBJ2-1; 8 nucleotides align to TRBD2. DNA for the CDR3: TGTGCCAGCAGCCTTAGCGGGAACGCCTACAATGAGCAGTTCTTC. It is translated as CASSLSGNAYNEQFF.